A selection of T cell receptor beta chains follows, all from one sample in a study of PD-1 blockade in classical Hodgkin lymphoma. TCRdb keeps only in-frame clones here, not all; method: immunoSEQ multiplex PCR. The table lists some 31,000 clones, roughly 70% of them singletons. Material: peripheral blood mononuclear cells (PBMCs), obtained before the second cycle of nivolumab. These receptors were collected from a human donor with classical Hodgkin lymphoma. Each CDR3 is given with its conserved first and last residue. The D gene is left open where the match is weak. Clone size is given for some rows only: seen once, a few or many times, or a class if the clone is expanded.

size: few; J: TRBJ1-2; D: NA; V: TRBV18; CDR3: CASSPDRVIGGYTF; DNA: TGTGCCAGCTCCCCCGATAGGGTAATCGGTGGCTACACCTTC
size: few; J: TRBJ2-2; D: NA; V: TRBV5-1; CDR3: CASSTDRNTGELFF; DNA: TGCGCCAGCAGCACAGACCGGAACACCGGGGAGCTGTTTTTT
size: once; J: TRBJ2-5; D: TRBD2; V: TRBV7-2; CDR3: CASSFSGGAGETQYF; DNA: TGTGCCAGCAGCTTTAGCGGGGGGGCCGGGGAGACCCAGTACTTC
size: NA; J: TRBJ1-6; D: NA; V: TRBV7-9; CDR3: CASSRGAGFYNSPLHF; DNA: TGTGCCAGCAGCCGGGGGGCAGGGTTCTATAATTCACCCCTCCACTTT
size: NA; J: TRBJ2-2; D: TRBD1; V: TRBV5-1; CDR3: CASGQGSTGELFF; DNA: TGCGCCAGCGGACAGGGTAGCACCGGGGAGCTGTTTTTT
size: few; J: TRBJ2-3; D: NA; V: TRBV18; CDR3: CASSPGRSTDTQYF; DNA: TGTGCCAGCTCACCGGGACGGAGCACAGATACGCAGTATTTT
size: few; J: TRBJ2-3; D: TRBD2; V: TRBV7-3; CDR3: CASSMTSGGAGTQYF; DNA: TGTGCCAGCAGCATGACTAGCGGGGGGGCCGGTACGCAGTATTTT
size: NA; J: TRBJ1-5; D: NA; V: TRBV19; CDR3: CASSRQASNQPQHF; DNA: TGTGCCAGTAGTCGGCAGGCTAGCAATCAGCCCCAGCATTTT
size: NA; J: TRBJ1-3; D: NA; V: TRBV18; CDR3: CASSPIEGRNRNTIYF; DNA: TGTGCCAGCTCACCAATCGAGGGGAGAAATCGTAACACCATATATTTT
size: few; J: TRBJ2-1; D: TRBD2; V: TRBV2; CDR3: CASRAGTSGYNEQFF; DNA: TGTGCCAGCAGGGCCGGGACTAGCGGATACAATGAGCAGTTCTTC
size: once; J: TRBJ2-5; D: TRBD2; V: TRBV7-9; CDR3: CASSRGGTQETQYF; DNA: TGTGCCAGCAGTCGCGGGGGGACCCAAGAGACCCAGTACTTC
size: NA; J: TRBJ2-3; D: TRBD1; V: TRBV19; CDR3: CASSRDRGPDTQYF; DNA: TGTGCCAGTAGTAGGGACAGGGGACCAGATACGCAGTATTTT
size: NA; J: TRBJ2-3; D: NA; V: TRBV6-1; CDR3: CASSPRGRGDTQYF; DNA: TGTGCCAGCAGTCCGCGGGGGCGGGGGGATACGCAGTATTTT
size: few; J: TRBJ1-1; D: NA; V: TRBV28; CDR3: CASSMGREAFF; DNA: TGTGCCAGCAGTATGGGCAGAGAAGCTTTCTTT
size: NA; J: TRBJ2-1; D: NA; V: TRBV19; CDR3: CASSIGLSNEQFF; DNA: TGTGCCAGTAGTATAGGTCTTTCCAATGAGCAGTTCTTC
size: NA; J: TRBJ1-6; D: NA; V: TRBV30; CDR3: CAWSVGRYNSPLHF; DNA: TGTGCCTGGAGTGTGGGGAGATATAATTCACCCCTCCACTTT
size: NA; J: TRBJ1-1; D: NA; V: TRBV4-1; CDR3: CASSQGEFTEAFF; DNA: TGCGCCAGCAGCCAAGGGGAATTTACTGAAGCTTTCTTT
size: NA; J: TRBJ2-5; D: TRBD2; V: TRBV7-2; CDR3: CASSLRGGPRETQYF; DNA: TGTGCCAGCAGCTTGCGCGGGGGGCCCAGGGAGACCCAGTACTTC
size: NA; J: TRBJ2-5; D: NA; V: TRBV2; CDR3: CATRGGQETQYF; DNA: TGTGCCACCCGAGGGGGGCAGGAGACCCAGTACTTC
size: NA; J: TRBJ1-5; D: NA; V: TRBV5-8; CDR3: CASSLVIGGRGSNQPQHF; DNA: TGTGCCAGCAGCTTGGTAATTGGAGGGAGAGGGAGCAATCAGCCCCAGCATTTT
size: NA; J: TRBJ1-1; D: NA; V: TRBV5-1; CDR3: CASSPGTNLNTEAFF; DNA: TGCGCCAGCAGCCCGGGGACAAATTTGAACACTGAAGCTTTCTTT
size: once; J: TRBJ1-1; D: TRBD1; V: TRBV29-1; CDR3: CSVVHRTGTEAFF; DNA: TGCAGCGTTGTCCACCGGACAGGGACTGAAGCTTTCTTT
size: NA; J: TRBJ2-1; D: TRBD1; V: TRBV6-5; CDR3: CASTAGGVGDNEQFF; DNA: TGTGCCAGCACGGCAGGGGGCGTAGGGGACAATGAGCAGTTCTTC
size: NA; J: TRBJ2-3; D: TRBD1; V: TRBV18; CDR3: CASSQGTGELPDTQYF; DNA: TGTGCCAGCTCACAGGGGACAGGGGAACTCCCAGATACGCAGTATTTT
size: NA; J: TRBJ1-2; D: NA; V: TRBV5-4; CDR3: CASSLEPFANYGYTF; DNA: TGTGCCAGCAGCTTGGAACCCTTTGCTAACTATGGCTACACCTTC
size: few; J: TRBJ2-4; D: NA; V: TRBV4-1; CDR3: CASSRSEVDGIQYF; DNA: TGCGCCAGCAGCCGATCGGAGGTAGACGGCATTCAGTACTTC
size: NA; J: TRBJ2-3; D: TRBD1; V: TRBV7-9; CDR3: CASSFGGQGSGDTQYF; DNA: TGTGCCAGCAGCTTTGGAGGACAGGGGTCCGGAGATACGCAGTATTTT
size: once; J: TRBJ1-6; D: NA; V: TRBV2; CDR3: CASSDPRERGSPLHF; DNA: TGTGCCAGCAGTGATCCGAGGGAGAGGGGATCACCCCTCCACTTT
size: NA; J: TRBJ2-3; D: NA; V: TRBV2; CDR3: CASTLDTQYF; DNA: TGTGCCAGCACCCTCGACACGCAGTATTTT
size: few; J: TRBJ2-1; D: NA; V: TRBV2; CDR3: CAMLGRYNEQFF; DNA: TGTGCCATGTTGGGCCGGTACAATGAGCAGTTCTTC
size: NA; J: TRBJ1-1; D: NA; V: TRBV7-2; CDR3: CASRGPGRFAFF; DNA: TGTGCCAGCCGGGGGCCAGGGCGGTTTGCTTTCTTT
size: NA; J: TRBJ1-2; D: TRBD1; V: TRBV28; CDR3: CASSPGGENYGYTF; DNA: TGTGCCAGCAGTCCAGGGGGCGAGAACTATGGCTACACCTTC
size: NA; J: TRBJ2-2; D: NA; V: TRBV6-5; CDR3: CASSYIGTGELFF; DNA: TGTGCCAGCAGTTATATAGGGACCGGGGAGCTGTTTTTT
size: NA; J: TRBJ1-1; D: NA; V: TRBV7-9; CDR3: CASSPLDTEAFF; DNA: TGTGCCAGCAGCCCCCTCGACACTGAAGCTTTCTTT
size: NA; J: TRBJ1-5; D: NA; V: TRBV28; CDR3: CASRDLGFSLSIGQPQHF; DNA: TGTGCCAGCAGGGACTTGGGGTTTTCCCTTAGTATAGGTCAGCCCCAGCATTTT
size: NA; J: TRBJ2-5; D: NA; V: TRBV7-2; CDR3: CASSQQRAVETQYF; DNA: TGTGCCAGCAGCCAACAGCGGGCGGTGGAGACCCAGTACTTC
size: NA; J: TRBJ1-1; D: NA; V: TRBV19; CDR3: CASSIGWQNTEAFF; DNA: TGTGCCAGTAGTATAGGCTGGCAGAACACTGAAGCTTTCTTT
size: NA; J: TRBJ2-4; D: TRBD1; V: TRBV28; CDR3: CASSLITGGTAKNIQYF; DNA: TGTGCCAGCAGTTTAATAACAGGGGGAACAGCCAAAAACATTCAGTACTTC
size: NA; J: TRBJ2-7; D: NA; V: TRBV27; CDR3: CASTSSVRGNEQYF; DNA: TGTGCCAGCACCTCCTCTGTTAGGGGGAACGAGCAGTACTTC
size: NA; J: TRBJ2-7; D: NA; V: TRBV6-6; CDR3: CASNPLGTSSYEQYF; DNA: TGTGCCAGCAATCCTTTGGGGACAAGCTCCTACGAGCAGTACTTC
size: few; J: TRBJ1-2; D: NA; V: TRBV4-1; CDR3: CASSQPGSYGYTF; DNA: TGCGCCAGCAGCCAACCGGGATCCTATGGCTACACCTTC
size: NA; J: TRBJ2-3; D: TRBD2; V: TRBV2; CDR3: CASSLTSGVDTQYF; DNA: TGTGCCAGCAGTTTGACTAGCGGGGTTGATACGCAGTATTTT
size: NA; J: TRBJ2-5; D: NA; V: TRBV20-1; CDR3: CSASGETQYF; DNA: TGCAGTGCTAGTGGCGAGACCCAGTACTTC
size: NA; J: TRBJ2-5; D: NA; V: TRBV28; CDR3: CASSFLTGNQETQYF; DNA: TGTGCCAGCAGTTTTCTAACAGGGAACCAAGAGACCCAGTACTTC
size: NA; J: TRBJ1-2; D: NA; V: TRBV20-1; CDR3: CSARWGGYTF; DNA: TGCAGTGCTAGGTGGGGGGGCTACACCTTC
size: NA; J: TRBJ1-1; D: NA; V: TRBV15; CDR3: CATSRVVGTEAFF; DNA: TGTGCCACCAGCAGAGTTGTAGGTACTGAAGCTTTCTTT
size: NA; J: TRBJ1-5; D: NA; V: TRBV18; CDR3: CASSPGQNNQPQHF; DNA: TGTGCCAGCTCACCAGGGCAGAACAATCAGCCCCAGCATTTT
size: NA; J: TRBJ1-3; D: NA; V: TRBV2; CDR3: CASQDGHSGNTIYF; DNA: TGTGCCAGCCAAGACGGACACTCTGGAAACACCATATATTTT